The next 3 T cell receptor beta chains were all read from a single sample in a study of tissue T cells after allogeneic stem cell transplantation. TCRdb's table, derived via immunoSEQ multiplex PCR, lists solely in-frame clones and lacks some. The profile shows about 48,000 clones, about 73% of them singletons. The sequenced material came from sorted cells pooled from one or two spleens. The receptors derive from a pool of C57BL/6 mice in good health.

This clone has a single count. Here the gene names and germline are mouse. The read finishes 1 residue shy of the CDR3 end, and the germline J gene is used to complete it. The V gene is TRBV12-2, the J gene TRBJ1-2, with TRBD1 identical over 7 bases. CDR3 length: 14 amino acids. Germline lookup yields CDR1 SGHLS and CDR2 HYDKME. Trimming took 1 base from V and 2 from J; bases not matched to a gene: 3. The part of the CDR3 DNA that was read is TGTGCCAGCTCTCTGTACAGGGGTAACTCCGACTACACC. Its protein product is CASSLYRGNSDYT. The CDR3 as a whole reads CASSLYRGNSDYTF.

This clone was recorded a few times. Gene names are mouse gene names. The read stops 1 residue short of the end of the CDR3; the missing end is completed from the germline J gene. The gene calls are TRBV19 and TRBJ1-4, with D unclear. Germline loops: CDR1 FNHDT, CDR2 SITEND (reference sequence). V was clipped by 3 bases and J by 0 bases, with 9 bases between them. This CDR3 is built from 15 residues. The chain's CDR3 is CASSTSPVSNERLFF. Partial CDR3 DNA: TGTGCCAGCAGTACAAGCCCAGTTTCCAACGAAAGATTATTT.

With respect to this clone: The genes are named according to mouse. The read terminates 1 residue before the CDR3 end, so the remaining end is supplied by the germline J gene. The chain joins TRBV19 to TRBJ1-3; a possible D gene is TRBD1 (5 bases). Trimming took off 3 bases at V and 1 base at J, with 8 bases between the two ends. The CDR3 totals 14 residues. Germline lookup yields CDR1 FNHDT and CDR2 SITEND (reference sequence). The CDR3 sequence is CASSTGQSGNTLYF. The sequenced CDR3 bases are TGTGCCAGCAGTACCGGACAATCTGGAAATACGCTCTAT. The full variable domain, its missing parts supplied by reference TRBV19 and TRBJ1-3, is GGIITQTPKFLIGQEGQKLTLKCQQNFNHDTMYWYRQDSGKGLRLIYYSITENDLQKGDLSEGYDASREKKSSFSLTVTSAQKNEMAVFLCASSTGQSGNTLYFGEGSRLIVV.